One and the same sample provided the 28 T cell receptor beta chains below, sequenced in a study of vaccination and CD4 T cells after COVID-19. Treatment in this sample: roughly ten-day PBMC culture with coronavirus spike peptide pools or control peptides (ViraFEST assay). These TCRs are of unknown antigen specificity. With the Oncomine TCR Beta short-read assay, DNA from cultured CD4+ T cells was sequenced. TCRdb used MiXCR to reprocess the PCR reads, holding one entry per CDR3 protein. Of over 14,000 distinct CDR3 sequences listed, roughly four fifths are singletons. Source material: CD4+ T cells from blood, cultured in vitro. The receptors originated from a human donor who had recovered from COVID-19.

CDR3 sequence reads: CASTSGGHEQYF. DNA of the CDR3: TGTGCCAGTACCTCGGGCGGACACGAGCAGTACTTC. The rearrangement links TRBV19 to TRBJ2-7; D remains ambiguous. V was pared by 7 bases and J by 5 bases, with 12 bases between. The CDR3 is 12 residues long. The germline V gene encodes CDR1 LNHDA and CDR2 SQIVND (reference sequence).

Concerning this clonotype itself: Compared with germline, one end of the junction differs, possibly owing to a read error. The rearrangement links TRBV29-1 to TRBJ2-7, with D hard to call. The germline V gene has CDR1 SQVTM and CDR2 ANQGSEA. The CDR3 contains 12 residues. The CDR3 region is CSVEVGSHEQYF. The CDR3, as DNA: TGCAGCGTTGAAGTGGGCTCCCACGAGCAGTACTTC.

The V call is TRBV12-3 or TRBV12-4, the J call TRBJ2-5; D might be TRBD2 (6 bases). The germline V and J ends were trimmed by 6 bases and 3 bases, with 14 bases remaining between them. The length of the CDR3 is 14 residues. CDR3 amino acids: CASSPHGGEETQYF. The CDR3 nucleotides are TGTGCCAGCAGCCCCCATGGCGGGGAAGAGACCCAGTACTTC.

The rearrangement joins TRBV28 to TRBJ1-2, with D perhaps matching TRBD1 (5 bases). The CDR3 spans 12 residues. Looked up from germline, CDR1 is MDHEN and CDR2 is SYDVKM. Trimming left V 8 bases short and J 8 bases short, with 15 bases between. CDR3 nucleotide sequence: TGTGCCAGCCGCCGGACGGACAAGGGCTACACCTTC. Translated, it gives CASRRTDKGYTF.

The genes are TRBV29-1 and TRBJ2-1, with D possibly called TRBD1 or TRBD2 (5 bases each). The germline gives CDR1 SQVTM, CDR2 ANQGSEA. The CDR3 runs 15 residues. Trimming removed 7 bases from V and 6 bases from J, with 22 bases in between. The DNA for the CDR3 is TGCAGCGCTGTGGTTGGGACGTCGGTCACCAATGAGCAGTTCTTC. This sequence encodes CSAVVGTSVTNEQFF.

This clonotype turned up a few times. At one of its ends the junction is not consistent with the germline gene, which may arise from a read error. V and J are TRBV10-3 and TRBJ2-5; D unresolved. The CDR3 totals 14 residues. Per germline, CDR1 ENHRY and CDR2 SYGVKD. This CDR3 is CASSKLTKWETQYF. The CDR3 DNA is TGTGCCAGCAGTAAATTGACAAAGTGGGAGACCCAGTACTTC.

This clonotype came up a few times. This chain links TRBV7-8 with TRBJ2-7; no reliable D call. The V end was cut by 5 bases, the J end by 5 bases, with 10 bases between. The CDR3 is 12 residues long. Looked up from germline, CDR1 is SGHVS and CDR2 is FQNEAQ. CDR3 bases: TGTGCCAGCAGCCAGTTTTATCACGAGCAGTACTTC. Its translation: CASSQFYHEQYF.

The chain combines TRBV10-1 with TRBJ2-7, with 9 nucleotides matching TRBD1. Trimming removed 7 bases from V and 0 bases from J; junction bases left unmatched: 10. The length of the CDR3 is 16 residues. Looked up from germline, CDR1 is WNHNN and CDR2 is SYGVQD (reference sequence). The CDR3: CASNVPDRGSSYEQYF. In DNA form, the CDR3 reads TGCGCCAGCAACGTCCCCGACAGGGGGAGCTCCTACGAGCAGTACTTC.

The chain has TRBV7-2 and TRBJ1-3, with 7 bases aligning to TRBD1. Unmatched junction bases numbered 11, after V lost 5 bases and J lost 4 bases. The CDR3 spans 16 residues. Germline CDR1 is SGHTA and CDR2 is FQGNSA. The CDR3 nucleotides are TGTGCCAGCAGCCCAACCCGACAGGGTTTCGGAAACACCATATATTTT. Encoded protein: CASSPTRQGFGNTIYF.

This sequence joins TRBV15 and TRBJ1-5; D unclear. Germline loops: CDR1 LNHNV, CDR2 YYDKDF (reference sequence). Trimming left V 4 bases short and J 4 bases short, with 8 bases between. This CDR3 region has 13 residues. CDR3 residues: CATSTEGNQPQHF. CDR3 bases: TGTGCCACCAGCACGGAGGGTAATCAGCCCCAGCATTTT.

This clonotype appeared a few times. V and J are TRBV20-1 and TRBJ2-3; D is unclear. Trimming removed 5 bases from V and 7 bases from J, with 13 bases in between. CDR1 is DFQATT and CDR2 is SNEGSKA in the germline V gene (reference sequence). The CDR3 extends over 12 amino acids. DNA for the CDR3: TGCAGTGCTGAAGGTCTCCAGCATACGCAGTATTTT. The encoded protein is CSAEGLQHTQYF.

The chain combines TRBV20-1 with TRBJ1-2; D gene unclear. This CDR3 has 11 amino acids. Trimming cost V 5 bases and J 8 bases, with 12 bases left between them. Germline V gene data show CDR1 as DFQATT and CDR2 as SNEGSKA (reference sequence). CDR3 in DNA: TGCAGTGCTCGGCACGCCGGAGGCTACACCTTC. This translates into CSARHAGGYTF.

The V gene is TRBV19, the J gene TRBJ1-2; no reliable D call. Per germline, CDR1 LNHDA and CDR2 SQIVND (reference sequence). V was pared by 5 bases and J by 2 bases, with 12 bases between. The CDR3 sequence is 14 residues long. The CDR3 DNA reads as TGTGCCAGTAGTCCCGACCGGATGAACTATGGCTACACCTTC. This encodes CASSPDRMNYGYTF.

This clonotype was counted only a few times. The DNA of the CDR3 is TGTGCCAGTAGAGGGGACCCTCGGAACACTGAAGCTTTCTTT. Amino acids: CASRGDPRNTEAFF. The chain recombines TRBV19 with TRBJ1-1, with a weak D call TRBD1 (5 bases). The CDR3 is made up of 14 amino acids. In germline, CDR1 is LNHDA, CDR2 SQIVND (reference sequence). V lost 6 bases and J lost 1, with 12 bases in between.

This clonotype was picked up a small number of times. The chain couples TRBV27 to TRBJ1-2; a possible D gene is TRBD1 (6 bases). This CDR3 has 17 residues. V gave up 3 bases and J gave up 1 base, with 18 bases separating them. Germline lookup yields CDR1 MNHEY and CDR2 SMNVEV (reference sequence). The CDR3 DNA reads as TGTGCCAGCAGTTTGTTGGGGGCGGGGGGCCGTAACTATGGCTACACCTTC. Translated, it gives CASSLLGAGGRNYGYTF.

This chain uses TRBV28 with TRBJ1-1, with TRBD1 as a possible D gene (6 bases). Germline assignment: CDR1 MDHEN and CDR2 SYDVKM. The CDR3 has 14 residues. V dropped 7 bases and J dropped 5 bases, with 17 bases sitting between them. CDR3 loop: CASTGGGLRTEAFF. Written as DNA, the CDR3 is TGTGCCAGCACGGGGGGCGGGCTTCGGACTGAAGCTTTCTTT.

The chain links TRBV28 to TRBJ2-1, with 7 bases matching TRBD1. The germline V gene has CDR1 MDHEN and CDR2 SYDVKM. V shed 6 bases and J 5 bases; nucleotides not matched to a gene: 10. CDR3 length: 15 amino acids. The CDR3 is CASRQYRDSNNEQFF. CDR3 in DNA: TGTGCCAGCAGACAATACCGGGACAGTAACAATGAGCAGTTCTTC.

The chain carries TRBV6-5 and TRBJ1-1; 7 bases agree with TRBD1. V lost 1 base, J lost 10 bases, and 6 bases stayed unmatched. Germline CDR1 and CDR2: MNHEY and SVGAGI. The CDR3 sequence is 13 residues long. The CDR3 region is CASSYYEGQRAFF. DNA for the CDR3: TGTGCCAGCAGTTACTATGAGGGACAGAGAGCTTTCTTT.

The rearrangement joins TRBV7-2 to TRBJ2-3, with unresolved D. Germline lookup yields CDR1 SGHTA and CDR2 FQGNSA. The length of the CDR3 is 13 residues. V lost 10 bases and J 1 base, leaving 12 bases between the germline ends. CDR3 DNA sequence: TGTGCCATCGACCGAGGAGGCACAGATACGCAGTATTTT. It translates to CAIDRGGTDTQYF.

The chain combines TRBV20-1 with TRBJ2-5; 7 bases fit TRBD1. The germline gives CDR1 DFQATT, CDR2 SNEGSKA (reference sequence). The CDR3 runs 12 residues. V trimming: 5 bases; J trimming: 7 bases; junction bases outside the gene matches: 7. The DNA of the CDR3 is TGCAGTGCTTCTACAGGGGTAATGACCCAGTACTTC. It codes for CSASTGVMTQYF.

This clonotype was counted a single time. The V and J genes are TRBV25-1 and TRBJ1-3; the D is unclear. Germline V gene lookup returns CDR1 MGHDK and CDR2 SYGVNS. V was clipped by 3 bases and J by 2 bases, with 8 bases between them. The CDR3 consists of 14 residues. CDR3 sequence (DNA): TGTGCCAGCAGTGATCGAGGGACTGGAAACACCATATATTTT. Amino acids: CASSDRGTGNTIYF.

This rearrangement joins TRBV2 to TRBJ2-7; a possible D gene is TRBD1 (5 bases). Germline lookup yields CDR1 SNHLY and CDR2 FYNNEI. The CDR3 runs to 12 residues. V was trimmed by 8 bases and J by 2 bases, leaving 10 bases between them. The CDR3 protein is CASGRQTYEQYF. CDR3 coding DNA: TGTGCCAGCGGAAGACAGACCTACGAGCAGTACTTC.

The rearrangement uses TRBV11-3 and TRBJ2-7; D not resolved. Germline loops: CDR1 SGHNT, CDR2 YENEEA. The ends were cut back, 1 base at V and 7 bases at J, with 14 bases in the middle. CDR3 size: 14 residues. CDR3 sequence (DNA): TGTGCCAGCAGCTTAGGTATGGGGTCGGGTGAGCAGTACTTC. Translation gives CASSLGMGSGEQYF.

The J gene is TRBJ2-3, the V gene TRBV12-3 or TRBV12-4; TRBD2 aligns across 11 bases. The CDR3 is made up of 14 amino acids. V lost 5 bases and J lost 14; bases outside the gene matches: 12. The CDR3, as DNA: TGTGCCAGCAGTCCCGGGACTAGCGGAAGCGGAGCGTATTTT. Encoded protein: CASSPGTSGSGAYF.

The chain's CDR3 is CASSRAIGTDTQYF. In nucleotides, the CDR3 is TGTGCCAGCAGCCGGGCGATTGGCACAGATACGCAGTATTTT. The genes are TRBV2 and TRBJ2-3; unclear D gene. The CDR3 length is 14 residues. In germline, CDR1 is SNHLY, CDR2 FYNNEI. Trimming shortened V by 6 bases and J by 1 base, and 11 bases separated the two germline ends.

The V call is TRBV28, the J call TRBJ2-5, with D possibly matching TRBD1 (9 bases). V was trimmed by 8 bases and J by 8 bases, leaving 24 bases between them. This CDR3 is built from 15 residues. Germline V gives CDR1 MDHEN, CDR2 SYDVKM. This CDR3 reads CASRTIQGAGGTQYF. The DNA for the CDR3 is TGTGCCAGCCGCACAATACAGGGGGCGGGGGGAACCCAGTACTTC.

The sample holds a few counts of this clonotype. The chain links TRBV7-9 to TRBJ1-2, with D possibly TRBD1 on 5 matching bases. Germline CDR1 is SEHNR and CDR2 is FQNEAQ (reference sequence). The CDR3 extends over 17 amino acids. The ends were cut back, 6 bases at V and 0 bases at J, with 20 bases in the middle. The CDR3 here is CASSLRRGVPPNYGYTF. DNA of the CDR3: TGTGCCAGCAGTTTGCGCCGAGGGGTGCCACCTAACTATGGCTACACCTTC.

The chain recombines TRBV7-8 with TRBJ1-1; D gene uncertain. CDR1 and CDR2 (germline): SGHVS, FQNEAQ. This CDR3 comprises 12 residues. V shed 2 bases and J shed 4 bases, with 5 bases lying between them. The CDR3 DNA reads as TGTGCCAGCAGCTTAACCGGCACTGAAGCTTTCTTT. The encoded protein is CASSLTGTEAFF.